This TCR beta chain was sequenced for a study of beta chain features in type 1 diabetes. Looking at the study overall: The patients were much like the healthy donors in age, gender and cell yields. Study results and caveats: More deletions and fewer insertions at VDJ junctions were seen in type 1 diabetes patients. The question of HLA type influencing TCRB rearrangement was one that remained unresolved here. Possible PCR preference for shorter templates applied equally to patients and controls.

The V segment lost 5 bases and the J segment 6 bases; nucleotides outside the gene matches: 6. Germline lookup yields CDR1 SGHTA and CDR2 FQGNSA. The CDR3 contains 14 residues. This clone was observed a few times. Its cognate antigen is unknown. Of the isolated RNA, all was reverse transcribed, and so the sequenced material was expressed TCRB transcripts. The assay was immunoSEQ multiplex PCR, and TCRdb's table has in-frame clones only and misses some. The sample contains some 230,000 clones, over 9.5% of which appear only once. The chain uses TRBV7-2 and TRBJ2-2; 7 positions agree with TRBD1. The material sequenced was naive CD4+ T cells from blood. This TCR was sampled from a woman younger than 30 in good health. The CDR3 spells CASSRRQGAGELFF. CDR3 DNA: TGTGCCAGCAGCCGGAGACAGGGTGCCGGGGAGCTGTTTTTT.